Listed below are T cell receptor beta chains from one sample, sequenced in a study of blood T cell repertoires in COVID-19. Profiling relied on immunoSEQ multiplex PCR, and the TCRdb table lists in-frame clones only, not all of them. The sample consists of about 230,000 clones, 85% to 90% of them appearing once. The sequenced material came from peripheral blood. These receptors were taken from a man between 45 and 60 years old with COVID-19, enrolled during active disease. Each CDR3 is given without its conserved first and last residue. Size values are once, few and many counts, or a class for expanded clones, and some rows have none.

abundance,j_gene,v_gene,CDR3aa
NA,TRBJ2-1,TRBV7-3,ASSLSGNTYDEQF
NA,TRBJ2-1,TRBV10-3,AISELADIGYNEQF
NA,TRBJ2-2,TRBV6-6,ASRPSSGGPTGELF
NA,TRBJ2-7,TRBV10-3,AISESRGRQAGFYDEQY
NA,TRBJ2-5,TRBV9,ASSVSGDQETQY
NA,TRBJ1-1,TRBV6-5,ASTQPGNTEAF
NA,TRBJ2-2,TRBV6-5,ASIPAGTNTGELF
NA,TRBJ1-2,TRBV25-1,ASSVGQASGYT
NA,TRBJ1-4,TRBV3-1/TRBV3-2,ASNTGGEEKLF
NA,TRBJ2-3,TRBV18,ASSPPSRVTDTQY
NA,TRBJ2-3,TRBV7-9,ASSIDLAGPTDTQY
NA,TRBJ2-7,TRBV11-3,ASSLDAGSAYEQY
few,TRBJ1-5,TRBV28,ASSPTRARGNQPQH
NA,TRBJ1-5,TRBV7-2,ASSLKGDTNYNNQPQH
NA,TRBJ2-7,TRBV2,ASSNPRGTSADGPH
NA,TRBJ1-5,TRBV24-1,ATSVGQGQPQH
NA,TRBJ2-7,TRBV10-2,ASSEGGYEQY
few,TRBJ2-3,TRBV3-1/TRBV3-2,ASSHGLAGGTDTQY
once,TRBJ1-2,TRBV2,ASSEVGQETNYGYT
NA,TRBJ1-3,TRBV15,AALKGNTIY
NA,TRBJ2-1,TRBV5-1,ASSSQGLPGNEQF
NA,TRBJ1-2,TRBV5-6,ASTQTETNYGYT
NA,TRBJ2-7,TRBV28,ASTPGGTYEQY
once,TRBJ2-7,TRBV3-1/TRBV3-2,ASSHRDRAYEQY
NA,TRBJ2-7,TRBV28,ASSLNPSEQY
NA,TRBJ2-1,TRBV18,ASSPVGRGMTNEQF
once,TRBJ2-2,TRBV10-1,ASSLTGPTGELF
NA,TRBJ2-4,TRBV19,ASSIPDRVVAKNIQY
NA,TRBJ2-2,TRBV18,ASSPPGRDRGQWNTGELF
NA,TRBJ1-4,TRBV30,AWTSGQGHEKLF
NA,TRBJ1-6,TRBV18,ASSPPTGQGNSPLH
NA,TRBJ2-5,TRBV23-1,ASTPLASLQETQY
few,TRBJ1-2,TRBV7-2,ASSPAGVGGYT
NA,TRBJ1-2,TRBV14,ASSQALHRGHGYT
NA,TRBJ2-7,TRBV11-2,ASSQGANEQY
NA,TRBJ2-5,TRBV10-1,ASSERLGGEETQY
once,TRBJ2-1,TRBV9,ASSVDTGRTAYNEQF
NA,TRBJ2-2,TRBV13,ASEDSPNTGELF
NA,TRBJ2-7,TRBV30,AQARSSDYEQY
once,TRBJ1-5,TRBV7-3,ASSFRQGRLYSNQPQH
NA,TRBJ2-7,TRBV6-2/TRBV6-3,ASSYSGFRGGLKAEQY
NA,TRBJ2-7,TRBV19,ASSMGDKAYEQY
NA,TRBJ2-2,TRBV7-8,ASSLAAQGVLNTGELF
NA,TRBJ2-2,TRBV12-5,ASGFRRGQGVRTGELF